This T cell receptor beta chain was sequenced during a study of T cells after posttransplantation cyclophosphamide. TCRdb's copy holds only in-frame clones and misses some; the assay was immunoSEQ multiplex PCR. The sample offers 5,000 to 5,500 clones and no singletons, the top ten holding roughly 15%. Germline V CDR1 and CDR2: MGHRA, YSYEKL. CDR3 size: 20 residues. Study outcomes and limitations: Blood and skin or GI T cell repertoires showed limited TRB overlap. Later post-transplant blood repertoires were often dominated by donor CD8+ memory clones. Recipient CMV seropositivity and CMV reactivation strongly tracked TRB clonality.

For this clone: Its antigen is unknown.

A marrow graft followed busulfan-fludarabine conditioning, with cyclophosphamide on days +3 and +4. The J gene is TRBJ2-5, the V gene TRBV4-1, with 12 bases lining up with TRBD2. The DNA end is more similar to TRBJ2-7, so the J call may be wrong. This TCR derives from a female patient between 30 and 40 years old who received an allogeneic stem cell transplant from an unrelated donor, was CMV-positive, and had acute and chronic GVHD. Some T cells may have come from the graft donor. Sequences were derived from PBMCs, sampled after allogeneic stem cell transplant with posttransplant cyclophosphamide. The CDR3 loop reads CASSQPPLAGGPRSSYEQYF. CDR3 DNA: TGCGCCAGCAGCCAACCCCCCCTAGCGGGAGGGCCTAGGAGCTCCTACGAGCAGTACTTC.